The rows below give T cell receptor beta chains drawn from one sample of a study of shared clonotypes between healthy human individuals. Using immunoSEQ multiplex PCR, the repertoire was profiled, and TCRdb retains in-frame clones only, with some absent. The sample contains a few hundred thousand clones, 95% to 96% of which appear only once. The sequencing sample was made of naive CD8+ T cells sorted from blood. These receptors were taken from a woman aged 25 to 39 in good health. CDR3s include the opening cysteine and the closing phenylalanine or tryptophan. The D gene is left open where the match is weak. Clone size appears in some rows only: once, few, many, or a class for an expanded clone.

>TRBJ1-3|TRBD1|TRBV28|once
TGTGCCAGCATTAAGACAGGGGTTTTGTCTCGTAACACCATATATTTT
CASIKTGVLSRNTIYF
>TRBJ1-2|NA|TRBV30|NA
TGTGCCTGGACACCCGGAGGGGACGGTGGCTACACCTTC
CAWTPGGDGGYTF
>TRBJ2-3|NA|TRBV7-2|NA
TGTGCCAGCAGCTTAGGAGCGGTAGCCGGTACAGATACGCAGTATTTT
CASSLGAVAGTDTQYF
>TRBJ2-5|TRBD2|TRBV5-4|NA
TGTGCCAGCAGCTTGGCCGTGGTAGCGGGAGGCCAAGAGACCCAGTACTTC
CASSLAVVAGGQETQYF
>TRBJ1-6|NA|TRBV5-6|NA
TGTGCCAGCAGCTCCCAGGGATACTCACCCCTCCACTTT
CASSSQGYSPLHF
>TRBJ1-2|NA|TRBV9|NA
TGTGCCAGCAGCGCCGATCCAGGGGACGGGCTCCACACCTTC
CASSADPGDGLHTF
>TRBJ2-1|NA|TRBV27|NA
TGTGCCAGCAGTTTAGAGGGTTACAATGAGCAGTTCTTC
CASSLEGYNEQFF
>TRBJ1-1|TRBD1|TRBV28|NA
TGTGCCAGCAGTCGTATGGGACAGGGGTTGGAAGAGGAAGCTTTCTTT
CASSRMGQGLEEEAFF
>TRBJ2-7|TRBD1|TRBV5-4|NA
TGTGCCAGCAGCTTGCGGTCAGGGGGTATCTACGAGCAGTACTTC
CASSLRSGGIYEQYF
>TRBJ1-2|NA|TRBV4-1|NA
TGCGCCAGCAGCCAAGATGTACGGAACTCTGGCTACACCTTC
CASSQDVRNSGYTF
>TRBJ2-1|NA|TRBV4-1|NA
TGCGCCAGCAGCCCACGTAGAGAGGGTGAGCAGTTCTTC
CASSPRREGEQFF
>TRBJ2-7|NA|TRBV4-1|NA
TGCGCCAGCAGCCAAGTCGCCGAGGGGACCTACGAGCAGTACTTC
CASSQVAEGTYEQYF
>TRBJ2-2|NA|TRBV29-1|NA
TGCAGCGTTGGGGACTTCCTGTCCGGGGAGCTGTTTTTT
CSVGDFLSGELFF
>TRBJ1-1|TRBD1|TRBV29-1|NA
TGCAGCGTTGTTGGGGGACAGGGAGTTGAAGCTTTCTTT
CSVVGGQGVEAFF
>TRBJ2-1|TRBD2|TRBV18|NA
TGTGCCAGCTCCGTCGGACTAGCGGTGGACAATGAGCAGTTCTTC
CASSVGLAVDNEQFF
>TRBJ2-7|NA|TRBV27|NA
TGTGCCAGCAGTTTATCAGGGGGGGTCTACGAGCAGTACTTC
CASSLSGGVYEQYF
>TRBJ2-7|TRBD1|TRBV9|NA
TGTGCCAGCAGCGCTGAGGGACAGACCTACGAGCAGTACTTC
CASSAEGQTYEQYF
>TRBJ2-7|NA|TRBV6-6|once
TGTGCCAGCAGTTACTCCTCCTACGAGCAGTACTTC
CASSYSSYEQYF
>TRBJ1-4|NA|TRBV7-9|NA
TGTGCCAGCAGCTTAGGGGCGGCCCTGGCAACTAATGAAAAACTGTTTTTT
CASSLGAALATNEKLFF
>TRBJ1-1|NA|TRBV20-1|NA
TGCAGTACAGAGGAAAACACTGAAGCTTTCTTT
CSTEENTEAFF
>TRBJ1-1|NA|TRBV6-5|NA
TGTGCCAGCAGCCCGGACATGACGAACACTGAAGCTTTCTTT
CASSPDMTNTEAFF
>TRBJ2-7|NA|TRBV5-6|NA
TGTGCCAGCAGCGAATGGGTTAAGGCCTCCTACGAGCAGTACTTC
CASSEWVKASYEQYF
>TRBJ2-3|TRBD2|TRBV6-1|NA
TGTGCCAGCAGTGAACCCGTTGGACTAGCGACAGATACGCAGTATTTT
CASSEPVGLATDTQYF
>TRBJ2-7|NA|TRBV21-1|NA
TGTGCCAGCAGCAAGATCTCGTACGAGCAGTACTTC
CASSKISYEQYF
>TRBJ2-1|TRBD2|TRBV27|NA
TGTGCCAGCAGTCCAATATTGAGGGGCGGGAGGGTATCTCGTGAGCAGTTCTTC
CASSPILRGGRVSREQFF
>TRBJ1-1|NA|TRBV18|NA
TGTGCCAGCTCACCACCGACCCCTGAACCCTGGGGCACTGAAGCTTTCTTT
CASSPPTPEPWGTEAFF
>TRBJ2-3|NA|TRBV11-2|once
TGTGCCAGCAGCTCCGTTCCGGGTTGGGAGGGCACAGATACGCAGTATTTT
CASSSVPGWEGTDTQYF
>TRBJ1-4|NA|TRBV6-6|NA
TGTGCCAGCAGTTACTCGACTCCGACGAATGAAAAACTGTTTTTT
CASSYSTPTNEKLFF
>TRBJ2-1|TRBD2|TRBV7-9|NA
TGTGCCAGCAGCTTGGCACTAGCGGGAGACAATGAGCAGTTCTTC
CASSLALAGDNEQFF
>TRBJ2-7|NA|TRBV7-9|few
TGTGCCAGCAGCCCTCAGGGCGCGTACGAGCAGTACTTC
CASSPQGAYEQYF
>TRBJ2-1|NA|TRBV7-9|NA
TGTGCCAGCAGCTTATCTCCCCCCCCGGATGAGCAGTTCTTC
CASSLSPPPDEQFF
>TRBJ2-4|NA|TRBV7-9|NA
TGTGCCAGCAGCTTAAGGCCGGACGAAAGGTACTTC
CASSLRPDERYF
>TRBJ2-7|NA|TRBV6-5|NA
TGTGCCAGCAGTTACTCAGACAGTGACTACGAGCAGTACTTC
CASSYSDSDYEQYF
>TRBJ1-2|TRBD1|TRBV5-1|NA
TGCGCCAGCAGCTTGGAGGGGACAGGGGTTAACTATGGCTACACCTTC
CASSLEGTGVNYGYTF
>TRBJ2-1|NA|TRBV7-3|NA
TGTGCCAGCAGCTTAGGTCCGGAGTACAATGAGCAGTTCTTC
CASSLGPEYNEQFF
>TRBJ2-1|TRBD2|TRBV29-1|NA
TGCAGCGTTGAAGACCCGAAAGGGAGGGAAGATGAGCAGTTCTTC
CSVEDPKGREDEQFF
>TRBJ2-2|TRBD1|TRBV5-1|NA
TGCGCCAGCAGCTTGTACAGGGGGGCCGGGGAGCTGTTTTTT
CASSLYRGAGELFF
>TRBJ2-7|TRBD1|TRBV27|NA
TGTGCCAGCAGTCCGGACAGGAGAACCTACGAGCAGTACTTC
CASSPDRRTYEQYF
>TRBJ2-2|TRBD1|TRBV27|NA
TGTGCCAGCAGTACCGGGACAGCAGGCACCGGGGAGCTGTTTTTT
CASSTGTAGTGELFF
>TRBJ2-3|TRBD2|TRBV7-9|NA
TGTGCCAGCAGCTACCTGACTAGCGGGATTACGGATACGCAGTATTTT
CASSYLTSGITDTQYF
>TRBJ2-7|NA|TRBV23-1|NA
TGCGCCAGCCGCCGGAGGGCACCCTACGAGCAGTACTTC
CASRRRAPYEQYF
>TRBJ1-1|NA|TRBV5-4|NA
TGTGCCAGCAGCTATCCCCGTGGTCTTGAAGCTTTCTTT
CASSYPRGLEAFF
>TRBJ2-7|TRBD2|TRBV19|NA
TGTGCCAGTAGTGACCGGACTATGAGCGGGAGTCACGAGCAGTACTTC
CASSDRTMSGSHEQYF
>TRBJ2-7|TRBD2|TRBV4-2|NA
TGTGCCAGCAGCCAATTAGCGGGAGCCCACGAGCAGTACTTC
CASSQLAGAHEQYF
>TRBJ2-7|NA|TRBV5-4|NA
TGTGCCAGCAGCGGGGCTGATGAGCAGTACTTC
CASSGADEQYF
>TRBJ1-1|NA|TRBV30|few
TGTGCCTGGAGGTTGAGGAGGGGGAACACTGAAGCTTTCTTT
CAWRLRRGNTEAFF
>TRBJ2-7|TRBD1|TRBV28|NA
TGTGCCAGCAGAACCGGGGACAGCAACTACGAGCAGTACTTC
CASRTGDSNYEQYF
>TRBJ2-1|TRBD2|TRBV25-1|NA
TGTGCCAGCAGTGAAAGTGGGAGGGCCGGCGGAAATGAGCAGTTCTTC
CASSESGRAGGNEQFF
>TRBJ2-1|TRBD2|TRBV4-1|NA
TGCGCCAGCAGCCAAGTGGCTAGCGGGAACAATGAGCAGTTCTTC
CASSQVASGNNEQFF
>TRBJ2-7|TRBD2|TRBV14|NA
TGTGCCAGCAGCCGGGCTAGCGGAGCTGGCTACGAGCAGTACTTC
CASSRASGAGYEQYF
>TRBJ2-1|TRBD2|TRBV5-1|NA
TGCGCCAGCAGCATCTGGGGCGGGAGGACTGATGAGCAGTTCTTC
CASSIWGGRTDEQFF
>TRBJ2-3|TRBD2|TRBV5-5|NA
TGTGCCAGCAGTCCCGGGACTAGCGGGACTAGCACAGATACGCAGTATTTT
CASSPGTSGTSTDTQYF
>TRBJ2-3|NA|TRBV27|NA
TGTGCCAGCAGTTCCCTTCCGAGAGATACGCAGTATTTT
CASSSLPRDTQYF
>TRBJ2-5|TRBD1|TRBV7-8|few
TGTGCCAGCAGCTTGACAGGGGAAGAGACCCAGTACTTC
CASSLTGEETQYF
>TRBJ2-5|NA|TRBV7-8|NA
TGTGCCAGCAGCTTAGGCACTAGCAGCGAAGAGACCCAGTACTTC
CASSLGTSSEETQYF
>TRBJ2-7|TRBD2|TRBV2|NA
TGTGCCAGCAGTGGGGTATCTAGCGGGAGGGCCGGCGAGCAGTACTTC
CASSGVSSGRAGEQYF